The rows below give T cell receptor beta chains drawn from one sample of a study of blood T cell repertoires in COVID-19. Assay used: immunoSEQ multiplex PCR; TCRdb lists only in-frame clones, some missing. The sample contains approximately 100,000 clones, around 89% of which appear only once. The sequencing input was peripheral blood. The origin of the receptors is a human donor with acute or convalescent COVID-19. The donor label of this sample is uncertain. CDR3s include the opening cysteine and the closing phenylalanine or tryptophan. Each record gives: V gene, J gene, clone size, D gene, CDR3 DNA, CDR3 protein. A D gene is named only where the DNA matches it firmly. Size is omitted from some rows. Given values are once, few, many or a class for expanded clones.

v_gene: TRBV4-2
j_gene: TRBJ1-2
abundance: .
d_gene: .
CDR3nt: TGTGCCAGCAGCCAAGATTTGGCTGACTATGGCTACACCTTC
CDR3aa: CASSQDLADYGYTF

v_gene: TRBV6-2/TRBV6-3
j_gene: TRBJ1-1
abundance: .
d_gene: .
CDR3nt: TGTGCCAGCAGTTCTCACACTGAAGCTTTCTTT
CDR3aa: CASSSHTEAFF

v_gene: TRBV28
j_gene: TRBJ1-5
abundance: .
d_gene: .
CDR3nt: TGTGCCAGCAAAACCGGGTCTCCCGGGAATCAGCCCCAGCATTTT
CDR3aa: CASKTGSPGNQPQHF

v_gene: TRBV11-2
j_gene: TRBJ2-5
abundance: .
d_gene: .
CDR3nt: TGTGCCAGCCAAAGGGGGTTAGGAGAGACCCAGTACTTC
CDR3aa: CASQRGLGETQYF

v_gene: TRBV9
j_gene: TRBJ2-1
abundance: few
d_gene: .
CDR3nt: TGTGCCAGCAGCCCCCCTTCGGCGGCCTCCTACAATGAGCAGTTCTTC
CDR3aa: CASSPPSAASYNEQFF

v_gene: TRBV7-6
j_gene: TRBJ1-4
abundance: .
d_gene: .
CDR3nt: TGTGCCAGCAGCCGACAACCGGATGAAAAACTGTTTTTT
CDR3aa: CASSRQPDEKLFF

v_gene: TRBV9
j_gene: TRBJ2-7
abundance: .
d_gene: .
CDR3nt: TGTGCCAGCAGCGGACAGCCCTCCGGGAGCTACGAGCAGTACTTC
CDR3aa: CASSGQPSGSYEQYF

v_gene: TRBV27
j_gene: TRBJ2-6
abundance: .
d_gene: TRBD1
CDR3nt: TGTGCCAGCAGGACAGGGAGCGGGGCCAACGTCCTGACTTTC
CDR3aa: CASRTGSGANVLTF

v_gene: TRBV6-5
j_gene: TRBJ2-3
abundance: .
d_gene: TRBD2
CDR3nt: TGTGCCAGCAGTTACGGGGGGGGAGGGTATACGCAGTATTTT
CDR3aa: CASSYGGGGYTQYF

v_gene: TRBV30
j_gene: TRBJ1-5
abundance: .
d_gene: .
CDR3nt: TGTGCCTGGAGTGCAGGGCTCAATCAGCCCCAGCATTTT
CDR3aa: CAWSAGLNQPQHF

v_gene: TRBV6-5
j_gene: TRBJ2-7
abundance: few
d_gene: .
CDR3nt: TGTGCCAGCAAGGGGGACGGCGGCGGCTACGAGCAGTACTTC
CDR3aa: CASKGDGGGYEQYF

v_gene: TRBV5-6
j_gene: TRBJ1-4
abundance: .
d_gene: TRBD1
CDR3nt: TGTGCCAGCAGCGGGGGACAGACGAACCTTTGGACTAATGAAAAACTGTTTTTT
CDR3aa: CASSGGQTNLWTNEKLFF

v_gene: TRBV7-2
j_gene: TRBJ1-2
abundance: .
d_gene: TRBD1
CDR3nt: TGTGCCAGCAGCTTCCCTTCGGACAGGGGGCCTACGAACTATGGCTACACCTTC
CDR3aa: CASSFPSDRGPTNYGYTF

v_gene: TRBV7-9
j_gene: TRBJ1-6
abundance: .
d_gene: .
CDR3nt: TGTGCCAGCAGCGCAGGACAGTTAAATAATTCACCCCTCCACTTT
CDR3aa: CASSAGQLNNSPLHF

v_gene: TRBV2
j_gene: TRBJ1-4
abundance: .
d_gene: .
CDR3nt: TGTGCCAGCAAGCCTGACTATAATGAAAAACTGTTTTTT
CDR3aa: CASKPDYNEKLFF

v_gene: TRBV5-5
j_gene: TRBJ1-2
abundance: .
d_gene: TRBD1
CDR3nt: TGTGCCAGCAGCCCTGGACAGGGATCCTACTATGGCTACACCTTC
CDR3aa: CASSPGQGSYYGYTF

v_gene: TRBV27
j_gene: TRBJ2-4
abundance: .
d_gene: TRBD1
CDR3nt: TGTGCCAGCAGTTTATTGGGACAGGGGACCAAAAACATTCAGTACTTC
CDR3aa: CASSLLGQGTKNIQYF

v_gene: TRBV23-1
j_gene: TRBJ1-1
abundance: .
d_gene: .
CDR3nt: TGCGCCAGCAGTCAATGCTCGGGGGGAGCGAACACTGAAGCTTTCTTT
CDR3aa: CASSQCSGGANTEAFF